Following are 32 T cell receptor beta chains from one sample sequenced in a study of monozygotic twins with inflammatory bowel disease. Following a re-call of the 5' RACE reads, TCRdb has one entry per CDR3 protein and lacks DNA. The table lists about 130,000 distinct CDR3 sequences, with around 1.2% in the top ten. Sequencing used blood. The origin of the receptors is a human donor with ulcerative colitis or Crohn's disease, or a healthy co-twin of an affected twin (not recorded which).

V gene TRBV20-1 combines with J gene TRBJ2-3; lacking DNA, the TRBD2 call made by TCRdb goes unchecked. CDR1 is DFQATT, CDR2 SNEGSKA, per germline (reference sequence). The CDR3 runs to 14 residues. This CDR3 is CSDRPQEGTDTQYF.

The genes are TRBV29-1 and TRBJ2-7; TCRdb gives TRBD2 as the D gene, but with no DNA this cannot be confirmed. The germline CDR1 and CDR2 sequences are SQVTM and ANQGSEA. The CDR3 has 12 residues. The CDR3 loop is CSAGLAGGEQYF.

The chain links TRBV20-1 to TRBJ2-2; the TCRdb call, TRBD2, lacks DNA for checking. The germline V gene has CDR1 DFQATT and CDR2 SNEGSKA (reference sequence). CDR3 length equals 14 residues. CDR3 residues: CSALSGRNTGELFF.

The chain joins TRBV20-1 to TRBJ2-6; the TRBD2 assignment by TCRdb is unverifiable without DNA. The CDR3 covers 13 residues. CDR1 and CDR2 from the germline V gene are DFQATT and SNEGSKA (reference sequence). The chain's CDR3 is CSGLRSGANVLTF.

The chain combines TRBV7-2 with TRBJ2-3; TCRdb selects TRBD2, and the lack of DNA leaves this call unchecked. The CDR3 runs 15 residues. Per the germline V gene, CDR1 is SGHTA and CDR2 is FQGNSA. Here the CDR3 reads CASSLQSGVADTQYF.

The chain joins TRBV20-1 to TRBJ2-3; absent DNA, TCRdb's TRBD1 call cannot be checked. Germline V gene sequence: CDR1 DFQATT, CDR2 SNEGSKA (reference sequence). The CDR3 is 14 residues long. CDR3 region: CSAMYRGPTDTQYF.

The rearrangement joins TRBV7-6 to TRBJ2-2; checking the TCRdb D call of TRBD1 is not possible without DNA. CDR3 size: 13 residues. Germline CDR1 reads SGHVS; CDR2 reads FNYEAQ. CDR3 sequence: CASSQQGSGELFF.

J is TRBJ1-5 and V is TRBV18; the TCRdb D gene call, TRBD1, has no DNA to confirm it. CDR3 length: 16 amino acids. Per germline, CDR1 KGHSH and CDR2 LQKENI. The CDR3 sequence: CASSPRQGPNNQPQHF. Drawing the rest from reference TRBV18 and TRBJ1-5, the complete variable domain is NAGVMQNPRHLVRRRGQEARLRCSPMKGHSHVYWYRQLPEEGLKFMVYLQKENIIDESGMPKERFSAEFPKEGPSILRIQQVVRGDSAAYFCASSPRQGPNNQPQHFGDGTRLSIL.

This chain links TRBV11-2 with TRBJ1-1; the TRBD1 assignment by TCRdb is unverifiable without DNA. This CDR3 region has 15 residues. Germline V gene sequence: CDR1 SGHAT, CDR2 FQNNGV. CDR3 region: CASSPTRGLDTEAFF.

This chain connects TRBV2 to TRBJ2-7. Germline CDR1 SNHLY, CDR2 FYNNEI. The CDR3 runs to 12 residues. CDR3 protein: CASRHGTYEQYF.

The gene calls are TRBV5-1 and TRBJ1-4; checking the TCRdb D call of TRBD1 is not possible without DNA. This CDR3 has 15 amino acids. Germline loops: CDR1 SGHRS, CDR2 YFSETQ. Here the CDR3 reads CASSRQTTTHEKLFF.

This sequence joins TRBV29-1 and TRBJ2-7; TCRdb designates TRBD1, a call that cannot be tested without DNA. Germline CDR1 SQVTM, CDR2 ANQGSEA. The CDR3 has 13 residues. CDR3 in amino acids: CSVGVTGAYEQYF.

The chain joins TRBV6-5 to TRBJ2-7; TCRdb reports TRBD2, a call that lacks DNA to check it against. Germline CDR1 MNHEY, CDR2 SVGAGI. The CDR3 runs 18 residues. Here the CDR3 reads CASSSLRGIAGSSYEQYF.

The chain joins TRBV7-2 to TRBJ2-2; without DNA, the TCRdb call of TRBD2 cannot be checked. Per germline, CDR1 SGHTA and CDR2 FQGNSA. This CDR3 has 13 amino acids. The CDR3 here is CATTVAGGWELFF.

The chain has TRBV18 and TRBJ1-2. This CDR3 is 13 amino acids long. Germline V gene data show CDR1 as KGHSH and CDR2 as LQKENI. CDR3 in amino acids: CASSPLRERFYTF. The full variable domain, in which reference TRBV18 and TRBJ1-2 provide the parts outside the CDR3, is NAGVMQNPRHLVRRRGQEARLRCSPMKGHSHVYWYRQLPEEGLKFMVYLQKENIIDESGMPKERFSAEFPKEGPSILRIQQVVRGDSAAYFCASSPLRERFYTFGSGTRLTVV.

The chain links TRBV6-6 to TRBJ1-1; with no DNA, the TCRdb D assignment of TRBD1 cannot be verified. The germline V gene has CDR1 MNHNY and CDR2 SVGAGI (reference sequence). The CDR3 is made up of 14 amino acids. The CDR3 sequence is CASSYGGQGNEAFF.

The genes are TRBV4-2 and TRBJ2-7; without DNA, the TCRdb call of TRBD2 cannot be checked. Germline CDR1 and CDR2: LGHNA and YNFKEQ. CDR3 length: 14 amino acids. The CDR3 loop reads CASSQDRLAGGQYF.

V usage is TRBV4-2 and J usage is TRBJ2-1; TCRdb proposes TRBD2, but this gene call is untestable without DNA. Germline V gene sequence: CDR1 LGHNA, CDR2 YNFKEQ. CDR3 length: 17 amino acids. The CDR3 spells CASSQVATSGRYNEQFF.

The chain uses TRBV5-1 and TRBJ1-2. Germline assignment: CDR1 SGHRS and CDR2 YFSETQ. This CDR3 is built from 15 residues. The CDR3 sequence is CASRLDAGANYGYTF.

The chain links TRBV27 to TRBJ1-1; the TCRdb call, TRBD1, lacks DNA for checking. The CDR3 length is 14 residues. The V gene's germline CDR1 is MNHEY and CDR2 SMNVEV (reference sequence). The CDR3 here is CASRWLGTNTEAFF.

The chain is built from TRBV5-1 and TRBJ2-7; there is no DNA to check the TCRdb D call of TRBD1. CDR1 and CDR2 (germline): SGHRS, YFSETQ. The CDR3 is 14 residues long. The CDR3 protein is CASSLGDRGNEQYF.

This chain links TRBV7-9 with TRBJ1-1. The CDR3 length is 12 residues. Germline lookup yields CDR1 SEHNR and CDR2 FQNEAQ (reference sequence). The CDR3: CASTLLNTEAFF.

The CDR3 sequence: CASSSGSSSYNEQFF. J is TRBJ2-1 and V is TRBV28; TCRdb names TRBD1, which stays unverified in the absence of DNA. The CDR3 extends over 15 amino acids. The germline V gene has CDR1 MDHEN and CDR2 SYDVKM.

The chain joins TRBV5-1 to TRBJ1-2; as DNA is missing, the TRBD1 call by TCRdb cannot be tested. Germline V lookup: CDR1 SGHRS, CDR2 YFSETQ. The CDR3 consists of 13 residues. CDR3 protein: CASSLEAGDGYTF.

This rearrangement joins TRBV27 to TRBJ2-3; TCRdb returns TRBD1, unconfirmable since there is no DNA. CDR1 is MNHEY and CDR2 is SMNVEV in the germline V gene (reference sequence). The CDR3 length is 15 residues. The CDR3 spells CASIARDSRTDTQYF.

The J gene is TRBJ2-5, the V gene TRBV7-2; absent DNA, TCRdb's TRBD2 call cannot be checked. Germline V gives CDR1 SGHTA, CDR2 FQGNSA. This CDR3 has 14 amino acids. CDR3 sequence reads: CASSFGRDGETQYF.

The rearrangement links TRBV2 to TRBJ2-2; checking the TCRdb D call of TRBD2 is not possible without DNA. The V gene's germline CDR1 is SNHLY and CDR2 FYNNEI. This CDR3 comprises 14 residues. The CDR3 spells CASSETGGAGELFF.

The rearrangement links TRBV12-3 or TRBV12-4 to TRBJ1-2; the D call of TRBD1 rests on TCRdb alone, since no DNA is present to check it. CDR3 length: 16 amino acids. The CDR3 is CASSLSFPGANYGYTF.

The chain is built from TRBV12-3 or TRBV12-4 and TRBJ2-1. This CDR3 is built from 11 residues. The chain's CDR3 is CASSTSGEQFF.

CDR3 amino acids: CSARDFGGNTEAFF. This chain uses TRBV20-1 with TRBJ1-1; TCRdb's D call, TRBD1, is unchecked because there is no DNA. Germline loops: CDR1 DFQATT, CDR2 SNEGSKA (reference sequence). The CDR3 loop spans 14 amino acids.

The J gene is TRBJ2-7, the V gene TRBV3-1. CDR3 size: 12 residues. CDR1 is LGHDT and CDR2 is YNNKEL in the germline V gene (reference sequence). The CDR3 sequence: CASSQTGYEQYF.

The V gene is TRBV7-2, the J gene TRBJ2-3; TCRdb indicates TRBD2, and absent DNA this call remains unverified. Germline CDR1 and CDR2: SGHTA and FQGNSA. This CDR3 has 15 residues. CDR3 sequence: CASSRGGRVTDTQYF. Supplemented by reference TRBV7-2 and TRBJ2-3, the full variable domain reads GAGVSQSPSNKVTEKGKDVELRCDPISGHTALYWYRQSLGQGLEFLIYFQGNSAPDKSGLPSDRFSAERTGGSVSTLTIQRTQQEDSAVYLCASSRGGRVTDTQYFGPGTRLTVL.